Below are 30 T cell receptor beta chains sequenced from a single sample in a study of monozygotic twins with inflammatory bowel disease. TCRdb reprocessed the 5' RACE reads and stores each CDR3 protein as one record, lacking DNA. Listed are roughly 200,000 distinct CDR3 sequences; more than 7.5% falls within the top ten. Sample: blood. The source is a human donor with ulcerative colitis or Crohn's disease, or a healthy co-twin of an affected twin (not recorded which).

This chain connects TRBV25-1 to TRBJ2-7. CDR1 is MGHDK, CDR2 SYGVNS, per germline. The CDR3 is 12 amino acids. The CDR3 loop reads CASSERSYEQYF.

The CDR3 sequence is CASSYEEAEQFF. The chain joins TRBV12-3 or TRBV12-4 to TRBJ2-1. The CDR3 loop spans 12 amino acids.

The chain has TRBV6-2 or TRBV6-3 and TRBJ2-5; TCRdb calls TRBD2, which cannot be checked without DNA. Germline CDR1 reads MNHEY; CDR2 reads SVGEGT. The CDR3 has 17 amino acids. CDR3 region: CASSYTLAGDYQETQYF.

The chain recombines TRBV19 with TRBJ1-2. The CDR3 is 12 residues long. CDR1 LNHDA and CDR2 SQIVND come from the germline V gene (reference sequence). The CDR3 sequence: CAAYSQAYGYTF.

This chain links TRBV20-1 with TRBJ1-6; TCRdb gives TRBD1 as the D gene, but with no DNA this cannot be confirmed. The CDR3 covers 15 residues. Looked up from germline, CDR1 is DFQATT and CDR2 is SNEGSKA (reference sequence). The CDR3 protein is CSALRASSYNSPLHF.

V and J are TRBV5-6 and TRBJ2-2; TCRdb designates TRBD2, a call that cannot be tested without DNA. The germline V gene has CDR1 SGHDT and CDR2 YYEEEE. CDR3 length: 17 residues. CDR3 in amino acids: CASSLTSGRANTGELFF. Looking up the rest from reference TRBV5-6 and TRBJ2-2 gives the full variable domain: DAGVTQSPTHLIKTRGQQVTLRCSPKSGHDTVSWYQQALGQGPQFIFQYYEEEERQRGNFPDRFSGHQFPNYSSELNVNALLLGDSALYLCASSLTSGRANTGELFFGEGSRLTVL.

The chain employs TRBV6-1 and TRBJ2-7; TCRdb outputs TRBD1, but without DNA this stays unchecked. This CDR3 is built from 14 residues. Germline V gene data show CDR1 as MNHNS and CDR2 as SASEGT. The CDR3 region is CATYRDRPFYEQYF.

This rearrangement joins TRBV20-1 to TRBJ2-2; as DNA is missing, the TRBD1 call by TCRdb cannot be tested. The CDR3 has 15 amino acids. CDR1 and CDR2 from the germline V gene are DFQATT and SNEGSKA (reference sequence). CDR3 protein: CSATTGTANTGELFF.

The J gene is TRBJ2-3, the V gene TRBV4-1. This CDR3 is 13 amino acids long. Germline CDR1 and CDR2: MGHRA and YSYEKL. CDR3 in amino acids: CASSQQVSDTQYF.

The chain recombines TRBV7-9 with TRBJ1-3; TCRdb's D call of TRBD1 is untestable without DNA. This CDR3 comprises 14 residues. From germline, CDR1 is SEHNR and CDR2 FQNEAQ (reference sequence). CDR3 in amino acids: CASSAGTAGNTIYF.

The CDR3 reads CASSLEDWGGTEAFF. The chain couples TRBV7-9 to TRBJ1-1. Germline lookup yields CDR1 SEHNR and CDR2 FQNEAQ (reference sequence). The CDR3 sequence is 15 residues long.

The chain is built from TRBV4-2 and TRBJ2-7. The CDR3 totals 15 residues. Germline V gene lookup returns CDR1 LGHNA and CDR2 YNFKEQ. The CDR3 is CASSQVSPSSEEQYF.

The CDR3 sequence is CASSFQLTGELFF. The chain combines TRBV12-3 or TRBV12-4 with TRBJ2-2. The CDR3 has 13 residues.

The chain has TRBV19 and TRBJ2-3; TCRdb's D gene call, TRBD1, goes unchecked for lack of DNA. The germline CDR1 and CDR2 sequences are LNHDA and SQIVND (reference sequence). This CDR3 region has 15 residues. The chain's CDR3 is CASSAIQGGTDTQYF.

This chain connects TRBV6-5 to TRBJ2-1; TCRdb's D call of TRBD2 is untestable without DNA. Germline-derived CDR1 and CDR2 are MNHEY and SVGAGI. CDR3 size: 15 residues. The CDR3 sequence is CASSLGLAGADEQFF.

CDR3 region: CASTRGGQVNNEQFF. V and J are TRBV19 and TRBJ2-1; TCRdb lists TRBD1, though no DNA is available to test this call. Per the germline V gene, CDR1 is LNHDA and CDR2 is SQIVND (reference sequence). The CDR3 is 15 amino acids.

The CDR3 loop is CASKGTSLPNEKLFF. V gene TRBV27 combines with J gene TRBJ1-4. This CDR3 comprises 15 residues. The germline CDR1 and CDR2 sequences are MNHEY and SMNVEV (reference sequence).

The rearrangement links TRBV7-2 to TRBJ1-5. Germline V gives CDR1 SGHTA, CDR2 FQGNSA. The CDR3 is made up of 12 amino acids. CDR3 sequence: CASTSGGQPQHF.

CDR3 amino acids: CASSLGAGGNGEKLFF. The gene calls are TRBV7-2 and TRBJ1-4; TCRdb calls TRBD1, which cannot be checked without DNA. This CDR3 has 16 residues. The V gene's germline CDR1 is SGHTA and CDR2 FQGNSA. The whole variable domain, remainder taken from reference TRBV7-2 and TRBJ1-4, is GAGVSQSPSNKVTEKGKDVELRCDPISGHTALYWYRQSLGQGLEFLIYFQGNSAPDKSGLPSDRFSAERTGGSVSTLTIQRTQQEDSAVYLCASSLGAGGNGEKLFFGSGTQLSVL.

This chain uses TRBV5-1 with TRBJ2-5; without DNA, the TCRdb call of TRBD2 cannot be checked. Germline CDR1 and CDR2: SGHRS and YFSETQ. The CDR3 runs 16 residues. This CDR3 is CASKSTSGSLKETQYF.

Here the CDR3 reads CASSLGPGGSVQYF. The rearrangement joins TRBV7-9 to TRBJ2-5; TCRdb's D call, TRBD1, is unchecked because there is no DNA. CDR3 length: 14 residues. CDR1 SEHNR and CDR2 FQNEAQ come from the germline V gene (reference sequence).

The chain links TRBV4-2 to TRBJ1-4; TCRdb outputs TRBD1, but without DNA this stays unchecked. Germline V gives CDR1 LGHNA, CDR2 YNFKEQ. This CDR3 is 15 amino acids long. Here the CDR3 reads CASSQGGAANEKLFF.

The genes are TRBV4-2 and TRBJ1-6. The CDR3 spans 15 residues. CDR1 is LGHNA, CDR2 YNFKEQ, per germline. Here the CDR3 reads CASSQRLDFSSPLHF.

V is TRBV12-3 or TRBV12-4 and J is TRBJ2-7. The CDR3 runs 12 residues. The CDR3 protein is CASSFNGGEQYF.

V gene TRBV7-9 combines with J gene TRBJ2-1; TCRdb selects TRBD2, and the lack of DNA leaves this call unchecked. The CDR3 runs 17 residues. Germline CDR1 SEHNR, CDR2 FQNEAQ (reference sequence). This chain's CDR3 is CASSPRIGSASYNEQFF.

The V and J genes are TRBV4-2 and TRBJ2-5; TCRdb picks TRBD2, but there is no DNA to check that call. The CDR3 loop spans 17 amino acids. CDR1 LGHNA and CDR2 YNFKEQ come from the germline V gene. The CDR3 sequence: CASSPAKGAGAQETQYF.

CDR3 amino acids: CASSSLAGAGSTGDTQYF. V and J are TRBV5-1 and TRBJ2-3; the D gene TCRdb calls, TRBD2, cannot be checked with no DNA. This CDR3 is 18 amino acids long. CDR1 is SGHRS and CDR2 is YFSETQ in the germline V gene.

The chain recombines TRBV4-2 with TRBJ1-2. This CDR3 spans 16 amino acids. Germline V CDR1 and CDR2: LGHNA, YNFKEQ. The CDR3 sequence: CASSALDPSPVDGYTF.

The chain links TRBV5-1 to TRBJ1-1. In germline, CDR1 is SGHRS, CDR2 YFSETQ. The CDR3 length is 15 residues. CDR3 in amino acids: CASSLLGQGGTEAFF.

V usage is TRBV11-2 and J usage is TRBJ1-3; TCRdb names TRBD1, which stays unverified in the absence of DNA. The CDR3 sequence is 15 residues long. Germline loops: CDR1 SGHAT, CDR2 FQNNGV. CDR3 sequence: CASSLDWGFGNTIYF.